The entry that follows covers one TCR beta chain sequence. The CDR3 has 15 residues. J lost 8 bases, V lost 7 bases, and 8 bases had no gene match. Germline CDR1 reads LNHDA; CDR2 reads SQIVND (reference sequence). Original processing notes: Nucleated cell number was recorded as an estimate derived from reference gene primer amplification. Only in-frame clones appear in the TCRdb table, and some are missing; sequencing was by immunoSEQ multiplex PCR. The V and J calls and clone size come from that table; D and trimming were worked out from the DNA. Of approximately 210,000 clones listed, around 83% are singletons. These data are taken from a study of blood T cell repertoires in COVID-19. In the study overall: COVID-19 samples collected from the United States, Italy and Spain covered acute and convalescent phases. The analysed material was cDNA or gDNA that came from T cells, B-cell-depleted T cells, or PBMCs.

This sequence originates from a woman aged 45-65 years with acute or convalescent COVID-19. The rearrangement uses TRBV19 and TRBJ1-6; 10 positions match TRBD1. What was sequenced was peripheral blood. The CDR3 loop reads CASNLSGTGDSPLHF. CDR3 nucleotides: TGTGCCAGTAACCTCTCCGGGACAGGGGATTCACCCCTCCACTTT.